This TCR beta chain was observed in a study of blood T cells in healthy people across ages. General study findings and limits: PBMC samples, being unsorted, prevented any conclusive comparison of naive and antigen-experienced cells.

A second PCR of about 7 to 12 cycles used a sample-barcoded 5' primer and a J-beta primer mix. One entry per CDR3 protein results from TCRdb running MiXCR on the 5' RACE reads. The sample holds nearly 800,000 distinct CDR3 sequences, 25% seen once. The table lists this clonotype with a few counts. Its antigen is not identified. This CDR3 is 12 amino acids long. Trimming took off 6 bases at V and 3 bases at J, with 5 bases between the two ends. Germline V lookup: CDR1 SGHTA, CDR2 FQGTGA. The same sample was also used in a study of T cells of mothers and their children. That work adds: Each donor was one of three healthy Caucasian mothers or one of their six children. During the second PCR, the M1S primer introduced sample barcodes along with 2-4 random nucleotides. Researchers found no T cell clones that were persistent and microchimeric.

This TCR came from a boy younger than 18 in good health. The specimen was blood. The J gene is TRBJ2-2, the V gene TRBV7-3; no clear D. The CDR3 DNA follows: TGTGCCAGCAGAGGCGACACCGGGGAGCTGTTTTTT. Translation: CASRGDTGELFF.